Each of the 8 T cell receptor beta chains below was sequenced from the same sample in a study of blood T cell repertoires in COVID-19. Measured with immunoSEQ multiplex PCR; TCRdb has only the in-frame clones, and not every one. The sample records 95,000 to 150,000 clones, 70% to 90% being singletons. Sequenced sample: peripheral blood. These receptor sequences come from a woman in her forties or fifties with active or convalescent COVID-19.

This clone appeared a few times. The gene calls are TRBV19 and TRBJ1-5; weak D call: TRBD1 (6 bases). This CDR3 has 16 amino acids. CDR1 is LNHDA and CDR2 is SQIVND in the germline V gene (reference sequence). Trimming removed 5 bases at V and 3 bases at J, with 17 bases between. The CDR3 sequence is CASSPLDRGLNQPQHF. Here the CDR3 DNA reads TGTGCCAGTAGTCCGTTGGACAGAGGACTCAATCAGCCCCAGCATTTT.

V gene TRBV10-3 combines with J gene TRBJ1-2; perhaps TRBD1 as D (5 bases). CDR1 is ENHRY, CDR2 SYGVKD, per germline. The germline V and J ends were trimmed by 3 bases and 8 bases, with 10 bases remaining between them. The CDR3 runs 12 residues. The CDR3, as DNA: TGTGCCATCAGTGACAGGGCGGGGGGCTACACCTTC. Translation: CAISDRAGGYTF.

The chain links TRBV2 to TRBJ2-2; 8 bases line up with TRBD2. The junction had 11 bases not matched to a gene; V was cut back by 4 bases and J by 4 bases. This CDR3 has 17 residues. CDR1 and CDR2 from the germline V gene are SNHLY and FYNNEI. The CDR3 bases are TGTGCCAGCAGTGCTACCCGGGGGGGCGGGGGCACCGGGGAGCTGTTTTTT. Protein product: CASSATRGGGGTGELFF.

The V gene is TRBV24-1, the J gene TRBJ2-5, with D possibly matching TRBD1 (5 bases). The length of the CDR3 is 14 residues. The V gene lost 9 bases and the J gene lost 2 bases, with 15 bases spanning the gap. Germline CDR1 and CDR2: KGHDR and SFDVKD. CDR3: CATQGMEKQETQYF. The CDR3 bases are TGTGCCACCCAGGGAATGGAAAAACAAGAGACCCAGTACTTC.

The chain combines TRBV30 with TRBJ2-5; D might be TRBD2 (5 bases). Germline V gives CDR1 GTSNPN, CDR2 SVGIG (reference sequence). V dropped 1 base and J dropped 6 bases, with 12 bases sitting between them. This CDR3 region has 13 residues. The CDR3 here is CAWSAISVKTQYF. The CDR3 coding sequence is TGTGCCTGGAGTGCGATTAGCGTGAAGACCCAGTACTTC. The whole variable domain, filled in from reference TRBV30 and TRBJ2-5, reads SQTIHQWPATLVQPVGSPLSLECTVEGTSNPNLYWYRQAAGRGLQLLFYSVGIGQISSEVPQNLSASRPQDRQFILSSKKLLLSDSGFYLCAWSAISVKTQYFGPGTRLLVL.

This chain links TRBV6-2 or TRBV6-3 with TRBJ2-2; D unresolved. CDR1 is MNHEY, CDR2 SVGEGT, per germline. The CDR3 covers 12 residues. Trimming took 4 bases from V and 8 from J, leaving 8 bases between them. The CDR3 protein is CASSSRVGELFF. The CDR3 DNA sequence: TGTGCCAGCAGTTCCCGTGTAGGGGAGCTGTTTTTT.

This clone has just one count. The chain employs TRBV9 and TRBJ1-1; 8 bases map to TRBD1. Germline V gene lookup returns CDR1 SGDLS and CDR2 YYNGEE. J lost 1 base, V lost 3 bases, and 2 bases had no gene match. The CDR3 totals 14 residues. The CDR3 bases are TGTGCCAGCAGCGGTGACAGGGGGAACACTGAAGCTTTCTTT. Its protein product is CASSGDRGNTEAFF.

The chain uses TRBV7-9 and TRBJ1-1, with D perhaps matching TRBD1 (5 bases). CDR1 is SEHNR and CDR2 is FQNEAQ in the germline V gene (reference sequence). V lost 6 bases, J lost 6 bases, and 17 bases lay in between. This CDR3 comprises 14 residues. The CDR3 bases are TGTGCCAGCAGTCCTGGGGCGGTGGTTCCTGAAGCTTTCTTT. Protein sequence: CASSPGAVVPEAFF.